The rows below give T cell receptor beta chains drawn from one sample of a study of long-term antiretroviral therapy in people with HIV. Generated by immunoSEQ multiplex PCR, the TCRdb table keeps only in-frame clones and is missing some. The sample has about 20,000 clones, less than 95% seen once. Sequenced here: unsorted PBMCs, sampled approximately 4.4 years before starting antiretroviral therapy. The receptors shown here come from a woman younger than 45 with HIV. Each CDR3 is given with its conserved first and last residue. Each record gives: J gene, clone size, V gene, D gene, CDR3 protein, CDR3 DNA. The D gene is left open where the match is weak. Some rows mark clone size as missing; the rest say once, few, many or name a class of expanded clone.

j_gene: TRBJ1-6; abundance: .; v_gene: TRBV7-8; d_gene: .; CDR3aa: CASSTSRVGELSSPLHF; CDR3nt: TGTGCCAGCAGCACCTCGCGGGTAGGGGAACTTAGTTCACCCCTCCACTTT
j_gene: TRBJ1-1; abundance: once; v_gene: TRBV4-3; d_gene: TRBD1; CDR3aa: CASSHAGGARNTEAFF; CDR3nt: TGCGCCAGCAGCCACGCAGGGGGCGCACGGAACACTGAAGCTTTCTTT
j_gene: TRBJ1-1; abundance: .; v_gene: TRBV7-9; d_gene: .; CDR3aa: CASSLEVAFF; CDR3nt: TGTGCCAGCAGCTTAGAGGTAGCTTTCTTT
j_gene: TRBJ1-4; abundance: .; v_gene: TRBV7-9; d_gene: TRBD1; CDR3aa: CASSFPRQGTNEKLFF; CDR3nt: TGTGCCAGCAGCTTCCCTCGACAGGGCACTAATGAAAAACTGTTTTTT
j_gene: TRBJ2-1; abundance: .; v_gene: TRBV6-1; d_gene: TRBD1; CDR3aa: CASSEGQGAKNEQFF; CDR3nt: TGTGCCAGCAGTGAAGGACAGGGGGCTAAAAATGAGCAGTTCTTC
j_gene: TRBJ2-5; abundance: .; v_gene: TRBV7-7; d_gene: .; CDR3aa: CASSLASTPSAQYF; CDR3nt: TGTGCCAGCAGCTTAGCTTCGACTCCCAGCGCCCAGTACTTC
j_gene: TRBJ1-2; abundance: .; v_gene: TRBV7-8; d_gene: .; CDR3aa: CASSLADLRGQNYGYTF; CDR3nt: TGTGCCAGCAGCTTAGCAGATTTGCGGGGACAAAACTATGGCTACACCTTC
j_gene: TRBJ2-7; abundance: .; v_gene: TRBV11-2; d_gene: .; CDR3aa: CASSLEGAGEQYF; CDR3nt: TGTGCCAGCAGCTTAGAGGGGGCGGGCGAGCAGTACTTC
j_gene: TRBJ1-4; abundance: .; v_gene: TRBV5-1; d_gene: .; CDR3aa: CASSLSTPGSEKLFF; CDR3nt: TGCGCCAGCAGCTTGTCCACACCAGGCAGTGAAAAACTGTTTTTT
j_gene: TRBJ1-3; abundance: few; v_gene: TRBV2; d_gene: TRBD1; CDR3aa: CASRGTGGNTIYF; CDR3nt: TGTGCCAGCAGGGGGACAGGGGGCAACACCATATATTTT
j_gene: TRBJ1-5; abundance: .; v_gene: TRBV28; d_gene: .; CDR3aa: CASSLYRVGQPQHF; CDR3nt: TGTGCCAGCAGTTTATACAGGGTTGGTCAGCCCCAGCATTTT
j_gene: TRBJ1-1; abundance: .; v_gene: TRBV25-1; d_gene: .; CDR3aa: CASRPSLNTEAFF; CDR3nt: TGTGCCAGCAGGCCCTCCCTGAACACTGAAGCTTTCTTT
j_gene: TRBJ2-7; abundance: .; v_gene: TRBV7-9; d_gene: .; CDR3aa: CASSSLLEQYF; CDR3nt: TGTGCCAGCAGCTCCCTCCTCGAGCAGTACTTC
j_gene: TRBJ1-5; abundance: .; v_gene: TRBV2; d_gene: .; CDR3aa: CASSQQDNQPQHF; CDR3nt: TGTGCCAGCAGTCAGCAAGACAATCAGCCCCAGCATTTT
j_gene: TRBJ2-7; abundance: .; v_gene: TRBV11-2; d_gene: .; CDR3aa: CASSLKSGSGEQYF; CDR3nt: TGTGCCAGCAGCTTAAAATCGGGGTCCGGGGAGCAGTACTTC
j_gene: TRBJ1-2; abundance: .; v_gene: TRBV29-1; d_gene: TRBD1; CDR3aa: CSADRVQGYTF; CDR3nt: TGCAGCGCCGACAGGGTACAAGGCTACACCTTC
j_gene: TRBJ1-2; abundance: .; v_gene: TRBV9; d_gene: .; CDR3aa: CASSVDGNYGYTF; CDR3nt: TGTGCCAGCAGCGTAGACGGGAACTATGGCTACACCTTC
j_gene: TRBJ2-3; abundance: .; v_gene: TRBV7-2; d_gene: .; CDR3aa: CASRRSTDTQYF; CDR3nt: TGTGCCAGCAGAAGGAGTACAGATACGCAGTATTTT
j_gene: TRBJ1-3; abundance: .; v_gene: TRBV6-5; d_gene: .; CDR3aa: CASSYSIVGNTIYF; CDR3nt: TGTGCCAGCAGTTACTCGATTGTGGGAAACACCATATATTTT
j_gene: TRBJ1-2; abundance: .; v_gene: TRBV30; d_gene: .; CDR3aa: CAWSGSVGGYTF; CDR3nt: TGTGCCTGGAGTGGTTCAGTTGGTGGCTACACCTTC
j_gene: TRBJ1-1; abundance: .; v_gene: TRBV11-2; d_gene: .; CDR3aa: CASSLDRQSGWAFF; CDR3nt: TGTGCCAGCAGCTTAGATCGTCAGTCAGGGTGGGCTTTCTTT
j_gene: TRBJ1-1; abundance: .; v_gene: TRBV11-3; d_gene: .; CDR3aa: CASSLGRGTNTEAFF; CDR3nt: TGTGCCAGCAGCTTAGGAAGGGGTACGAACACTGAAGCTTTCTTT
j_gene: TRBJ1-2; abundance: .; v_gene: TRBV4-3; d_gene: .; CDR3aa: CASSPGKIANYGYTF; CDR3nt: TGCGCCAGCAGCCCCGGTAAAATAGCTAACTATGGCTACACCTTC
j_gene: TRBJ1-1; abundance: .; v_gene: TRBV20-1; d_gene: .; CDR3aa: CSASARQAFF; CDR3nt: TGCAGTGCTAGTGCCCGACAAGCTTTCTTT
j_gene: TRBJ1-1; abundance: .; v_gene: TRBV29-1; d_gene: TRBD1; CDR3aa: CSVGGDRVNTEAFF; CDR3nt: TGCAGCGTCGGCGGAGACAGGGTGAACACTGAAGCTTTCTTT
j_gene: TRBJ1-2; abundance: .; v_gene: TRBV28; d_gene: .; CDR3aa: CASSLSGYGYTF; CDR3nt: TGTGCCAGCAGTTTATCAGGGTATGGCTACACCTTC
j_gene: TRBJ2-7; abundance: .; v_gene: TRBV27; d_gene: .; CDR3aa: CASSFRRTASSYEQYF; CDR3nt: TGTGCCAGCAGTTTTCGGCGGACAGCGAGCTCCTACGAGCAGTACTTC
j_gene: TRBJ1-1; abundance: .; v_gene: TRBV6-5; d_gene: .; CDR3aa: CAIQESTNTEAFF; CDR3nt: TGTGCTATACAGGAGTCCACAAACACTGAAGCTTTCTTT
j_gene: TRBJ2-7; abundance: .; v_gene: TRBV6-5; d_gene: .; CDR3aa: CASSPTRYTYEQYF; CDR3nt: TGTGCCAGCAGCCCAACACGTTATACCTACGAGCAGTACTTC
j_gene: TRBJ2-7; abundance: .; v_gene: TRBV6-5; d_gene: .; CDR3aa: CASSYSGHLYEQYF; CDR3nt: TGTGCCAGCAGTTACTCGGGACACCTCTACGAGCAGTACTTC
j_gene: TRBJ1-5; abundance: .; v_gene: TRBV27; d_gene: TRBD1; CDR3aa: CASSETGYGNQPQHF; CDR3nt: TGTGCCAGCAGCGAGACAGGGTACGGCAATCAGCCCCAGCATTTT
j_gene: TRBJ1-2; abundance: .; v_gene: TRBV6-6; d_gene: TRBD1; CDR3aa: CASSVLQGDDGYTF; CDR3nt: TGTGCCAGCAGTGTACTACAGGGGGACGATGGCTACACCTTC
j_gene: TRBJ2-2; abundance: few; v_gene: TRBV7-6; d_gene: TRBD2; CDR3aa: CASSLQAGAGGELFF; CDR3nt: TGTGCCAGCAGCTTGCAGGCGGGAGCGGGCGGGGAGCTGTTTTTT
j_gene: TRBJ1-1; abundance: .; v_gene: TRBV11-2; d_gene: TRBD1; CDR3aa: CASSSTTGRAEAFF; CDR3nt: TGTGCCAGCAGCTCGACGACAGGGCGGGCTGAAGCTTTCTTT
j_gene: TRBJ1-5; abundance: .; v_gene: TRBV6-5; d_gene: .; CDR3aa: CASSYSRGNQPQHF; CDR3nt: TGTGCCAGCAGTTACTCAAGGGGGAATCAGCCCCAGCATTTT